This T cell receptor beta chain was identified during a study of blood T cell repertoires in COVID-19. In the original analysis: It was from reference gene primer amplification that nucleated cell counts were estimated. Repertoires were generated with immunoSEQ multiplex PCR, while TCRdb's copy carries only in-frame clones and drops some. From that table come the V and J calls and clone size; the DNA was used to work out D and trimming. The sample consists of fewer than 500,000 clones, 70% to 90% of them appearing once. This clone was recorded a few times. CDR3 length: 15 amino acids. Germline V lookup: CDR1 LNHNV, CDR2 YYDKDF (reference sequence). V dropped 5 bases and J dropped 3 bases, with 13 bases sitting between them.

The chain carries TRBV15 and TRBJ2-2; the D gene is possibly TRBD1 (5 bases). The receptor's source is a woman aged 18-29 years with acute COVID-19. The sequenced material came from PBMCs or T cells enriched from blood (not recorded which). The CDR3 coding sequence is TGTGCCACCAGCGTCAGGAAAGGGGACACCGGGGAGCTGTTTTTT. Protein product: CATSVRKGDTGELFF.